The sequence of this T cell receptor (beta chain) was determined in a study of a mutant IDH1 vaccine in newly diagnosed glioma (dated by TCRdb to the early 2020s). Regarding the complete study: Vaccination was initiated 4-6 weeks after radiotherapy alone, or concurrently with temozolomide cycles in the chemotherapy-containing groups. The week-35 safety follow-up took place at visit V12, and the week-47 end of study took place at visit V13. Prior to enrollment, patients had been given standard therapy consisting of radiotherapy alone, temozolomide alone, or radiochemotherapy with temozolomide, with the combination given to most patients. Peripheral blood was collected at six visits: V03 (baseline), V05, V07, V10, V12 and V13. Of the 25 to 40 treated patients, approximately 62% were male and about 40% were female, and the mean age was approximately 37 years. Longitudinal TCRB deep sequencing was performed for 25 to 30 treated patients wherever samples were available for exploratory analyses. The investigation overall reported the following: The authors stated that sample limitations prevented analyses of patient blood samples from being reproduced. Vaccine-induced immune responses across multiple MHC alleles were detected in approximately 94% of patients. Availability determined which PBMC samples were chosen for TCRB deep sequencing. Pseudoprogression appeared unrelated to alterations in the top peripheral T cell clonotypes detected by TCRB sequencing.

Libraries were made using the immunoSEQ multiplex PCR assay. Rearranged TCR beta chain sequences were amplified with the hsTCRB Kit following the manufacturer's protocol. An Illumina MiSeq was used to sequence the TCRB libraries. Per the authors' processing: The kit vendor's proprietary platform handled demultiplexing, trimming and gene mapping. Held by TCRdb, this immuneACCESS table contains in-frame sequences only and omits some clones. Under half of the omission traces to an unresolved V gene where checked; the cause of the rest is unknown. V, J and clone size are those of that table, while D and trimming were read from the DNA. The sample table lists approximately 37,000 clones, around 82% of them with a count of one. The ten largest clones represent roughly 20% of the sample. The intended sense of this specimen's time point label: week 47, end of study. A 20-mer mutant IDH1 peptide at 300 micrograms in Montanide made up each vaccine dose, which was injected subcutaneously together with topical imiquimod. Patients received eight vaccinations in weeks 1, 3, 5, 7, 11, 15, 19 and 23, corresponding to visits V03 through V10. The donors had newly diagnosed IDH1-mutant astrocytomas of WHO grade 3 or 4 that showed loss of nuclear ATRX. The samples were drawn from NOA16, a multicentre, single-arm, open-label phase I trial in Germany that tested a mutant IDH1 peptide vaccine in humans for the first time. Genomic DNA for TCRB sequencing was extracted from EDTA blood using the DNeasy Blood and Tissue Kit.

CDR1 LGHNA and CDR2 YSLEER were looked up in the germline V gene. From cysteine to phenylalanine, the CDR3 is 16 amino acids long. Only the CDR3 DNA stays, 48 bases, in frame from base 1. The germline V and J ends show losses of 4 bases and 3 bases respectively, and no gene match explains 7 bases of the junction. On this clone: The clone's antigen remains unknown. The input lacks base qualities; no much larger clone sits a single base away.

This chain joins TRBV4-3 to TRBJ1-4, with 8 bases aligning to TRBD1. The sequences come from PBMCs, collected from a glioma patient whose treatment included an IDH1 peptide vaccine. The receptor comes from a man younger than 35 with glioma. Some clones in this sample may be carry-over from other donors' samples. The CDR3 is CASSRGQGTANEKLFF. At the DNA level, the sequence is TGCGCCAGCAGCCGTGGACAGGGTACAGCTAATGAAAAACTGTTTTTT.